This T cell receptor beta chain comes out of a study of blood T cell repertoires in COVID-19. Study in general: COVID-19 samples from acute and convalescent phases originated in the United States, Italy and Spain. From T cells, B-cell-depleted T cells, or PBMCs came the material, which was cDNA or gDNA.

Germline assignment: CDR1 SGDLS and CDR2 YYNGEE. The length of the CDR3 is 15 residues. The V and J ends lost 0 bases and 4 bases, in that order; junction bases with no gene match: 4. Data came from immunoSEQ multiplex PCR; TCRdb stores just in-frame clones and leaves some out. Counted here are about 300,000 clones, approximately 90% occurring once; the ten biggest clones make up approximately 7.5%. Specimen: peripheral blood. This chain connects TRBV9 to TRBJ1-5; 7 nucleotides align to TRBD1. The receptor's source is a woman younger than 45 with COVID-19, enrolled during active disease. CDR3 protein: CASSVGGGENQPQHF. CDR3 coding DNA: TGTGCCAGCAGCGTAGGAGGGGGCGAAAATCAGCCCCAGCATTTT.